This TCR beta chain was sequenced for a study of vaccination effects on CD4 cells after COVID-19. This CDR3 spans 17 amino acids. V lost 3 bases and J lost 4; bases outside the gene matches: 13. From germline, CDR1 is MGHRA and CDR2 YSYEKL. Study-wide results and limits: Early timepoints after infection were absent, and convalescent patients were few in the study.

With roughly nine days of culture completed, CD4+ T cells were isolated. None of the vaccinated had previously contracted SARS-CoV-2, and their nucleocapsid antibodies tested negative. About this clone itself: Antigen: not known.

Method: immunoSEQ multiplex PCR; TCRdb's copy keeps in-frame clones and lacks some. The table includes about 70,000 clones, approximately 71% detected once. The sequences come from CD4+ T cells from PBMCs cultured without peptide, collected before COVID-19 vaccination. The chain carries TRBV4-1 and TRBJ2-3; the match to TRBD1 covers 7 bases. The clonotype was recovered from a human donor who received a COVID-19 vaccine. CDR3 region: CASSQKVTGYRADTQYF. The CDR3 bases are TGCGCCAGCAGCCAGAAGGTGACAGGGTATCGTGCAGATACGCAGTATTTT.